This TCR beta chain came from a study of HIV-infected patients and healthy controls. Trimming left V 7 bases short and J 2 bases short, with 17 bases between. The CDR3 covers 15 residues. Germline CDR1 and CDR2: MNHNS and SASEGT. TCRdb fed the 5' RACE reads into MiXCR, producing one record per CDR3 protein. This sample has tens of thousands of distinct CDR3 sequences; 15% to 20% occur once, and the top ten carry approximately 1.5%. This clonotype was found many times. Sequenced material: CD4+ T cells from blood. The V call is TRBV6-1, the J call TRBJ2-5; a weak D match, TRBD2 (6 bases). The clonotype was recovered from a human donor in good health. The CDR3 DNA is TGTGCCAGCACCGCAGGCGGGATCGGGCAAGAGACCCAGTACTTC. Translating it yields CASTAGGIGQETQYF.